This T cell receptor (beta chain) was sequenced in a study of blood T cell repertoires in COVID-19. Looking at the study overall: Acute and convalescent COVID-19 samples came from the United States, Italy and Spain. T cells, B-cell-depleted T cells, or PBMCs supplied cDNA or gDNA.

In the study's own analysis: Amplified reference gene primers provided the basis for estimating nucleated cell counts. TCRdb's copy holds only in-frame clones and misses some; the assay was immunoSEQ multiplex PCR. V and J calls and clone size are as listed in that table; D and trimming were resolved from the DNA. Altogether 250,000 to 300,000 clones are present, about four fifths being singletons, with the ten largest covering 2.5% to 3%. From germline, CDR1 is MNHNY and CDR2 SVGAGI (reference sequence). The V and J ends lost 4 bases and 2 bases, in that order; junction bases with no gene match: 4. This CDR3 is 15 amino acids long.

The sequence came from a woman aged 55-69 years with active or convalescent COVID-19. The rearrangement uses TRBV6-6 and TRBJ2-3; 9 bases are shared with TRBD1. The sequencing input was peripheral blood. Here the CDR3 reads CASSSGQGFTDTQYF. Here the CDR3 DNA reads TGTGCCAGCAGTTCGGGACAGGGATTCACAGATACGCAGTATTTT.